A single sample is the source of the 21 T cell receptor beta chains below, sequenced in a study of T-cell reconstitution after alpha-beta-depleted transplantation in children. Unique molecular identifiers were incorporated into the prepared TCRbeta library. Via MiXCR, TCRdb re-called the PCR reads, giving one row per CDR3 protein. The repertoire includes roughly 120,000 distinct CDR3 sequences, approximately 10% of them detected once, and 30% to 35% sits in the top ten. Material: PBMCs, obtained before TCRalphabeta/CD19-depleted stem cell transplant. The receptors originated from a boy aged 2 to 9 with acute lymphoblastic leukemia, due to receive a stem cell transplant.

Ten or more counts support this clonotype. The chain has TRBV7-9 and TRBJ2-3; no clear D gene. Trimming shortened V by 1 base and J by 6 bases, and 11 bases separated the two germline ends. Germline loops: CDR1 SEHNR, CDR2 FQNEAQ (reference sequence). The length of the CDR3 is 14 residues. Written as DNA, the CDR3 is TGTGCCAGCAGCTTAGATCCGGCTGGGGATACGCAGTATTTT. Its protein is CASSLDPAGDTQYF. Complete variable domain (other parts from reference TRBV7-9 and TRBJ2-3): DTGVSQNPRHKITKRGQNVTFRCDPISEHNRLYWYRQTLGQGPEFLTYFQNEAQLEKSRLLSDRFSAERPKGSFSTLEIQRTEQGDSAMYLCASSLDPAGDTQYFGPGTRLTVL.

The chain joins TRBV4-1 to TRBJ1-6; TRBD1 agrees at 7 bases. The V gene's germline CDR1 is MGHRA and CDR2 YSYEKL. CDR3 length: 16 amino acids. With V trimmed by 3 bases and J by 4 bases, 6 bases remained unmatched. This CDR3 is CASSHGPGQYNSPLHF. Written as DNA, the CDR3 is TGCGCCAGCAGCCACGGACCGGGACAGTATAATTCACCCCTCCACTTT.

This clonotype was observed many times. The chain links TRBV12-3 or TRBV12-4 to TRBJ2-1; D not certain. The CDR3 runs to 15 residues. V dropped 3 bases and J dropped 0 bases, with 9 bases sitting between them. The CDR3 sequence: CASSLVQSSYNEQFF. CDR3 nucleotides: TGTGCCAGCAGTTTGGTCCAGAGCTCCTACAATGAGCAGTTCTTC.

This clonotype was counted many times. In DNA, the CDR3 is TGTGCCAGCAGTCGCTCTGGAAACACCATATATTTT. Its protein is CASSRSGNTIYF. This chain links TRBV12-3 or TRBV12-4 with TRBJ1-3, with unresolved D. CDR3 length equals 12 residues. V gave up 5 bases and J gave up 0 bases, with 2 bases separating them.

The chain couples TRBV7-9 to TRBJ2-1; 8 nucleotides align to TRBD2. V shed 1 base and J 8 bases; nucleotides not matched to a gene: 7. The CDR3 extends over 15 amino acids. Germline CDR1 SEHNR, CDR2 FQNEAQ (reference sequence). This chain's CDR3 is CASSLVQRGLDEQFF. The CDR3 DNA is TGTGCCAGCAGCTTAGTCCAGCGGGGGCTCGATGAGCAGTTCTTC.

The chain has TRBV6-5 and TRBJ1-5; D might be TRBD1 (5 bases). The length of the CDR3 is 17 residues. The germline gives CDR1 MNHEY, CDR2 SVGAGI. V was trimmed by 7 bases and J by 0 bases, leaving 19 bases between them. The CDR3 DNA is TGTGCCAGCACCGTCGACCGGGGCTCAAATAGCAATCAGCCCCAGCATTTT. This translates into CASTVDRGSNSNQPQHF.

In this sample, this clonotype turned up many times. The J gene is TRBJ1-5, the V gene TRBV5-6; D may be TRBD1 (5 bases). Germline-derived CDR1 and CDR2 are SGHDT and YYEEEE. The CDR3 spans 14 residues. V was clipped by 2 bases and J by 7 bases, with 13 bases between them. The CDR3 spells CASSFGSGWQPQHF. CDR3 DNA sequence: TGTGCCAGCAGCTTTGGCTCAGGGTGGCAGCCCCAGCATTTT.

This clonotype was recorded a few times. The chain recombines TRBV27 with TRBJ2-1, with 8 bases that match TRBD2. This CDR3 has 16 residues. The V segment lost 1 base and the J segment 3 bases; nucleotides outside the gene matches: 5. In germline, CDR1 is MNHEY, CDR2 SMNVEV (reference sequence). The CDR3 nucleotides read TGTGCCAGCAGTTTATGGGGGCTAGCGGGCTACAATGAGCAGTTCTTC. Its protein product is CASSLWGLAGYNEQFF.

The chain's CDR3 is CASSSTGGALGKQYF. CDR3 DNA: TGTGCCAGCAGCTCGACAGGGGGCGCTTTGGGGAAGCAGTACTTC. The genes are TRBV7-6 and TRBJ2-7, with 10 positions matching TRBD1. With 4 bases clipped from V and 8 bases from J, the junction kept 11 bases outside the gene matches. The germline CDR1 and CDR2 sequences are SGHVS and FNYEAQ. The CDR3 is made up of 15 amino acids.

In its sample, this clonotype was seen many times. The chain uses TRBV6-1 and TRBJ2-7; 12 bases line up with TRBD2. The CDR3 extends over 14 amino acids. CDR1 and CDR2 from the germline V gene are MNHNS and SASEGT. The junction had 3 bases not matched to a gene; V was cut back by 7 bases and J by 2 bases. Written as DNA, the CDR3 is TGTGCCAGCACCGGACTAGCGGGACCCTACGAGCAGTACTTC. Translated, it gives CASTGLAGPYEQYF.

The rearrangement uses TRBV2 and TRBJ2-3; the D gene is possibly TRBD1 (6 bases). Trimming stripped 9 bases from V and 3 bases from J, with 19 bases between. The CDR3 contains 15 residues. Per the germline V gene, CDR1 is SNHLY and CDR2 is FYNNEI. The CDR3 DNA is TGTGCCAGAAGCGAGTCACAGGGTCGTACAGATACGCAGTATTTT. Translating gives CARSESQGRTDTQYF. Full variable domain (remainder filled in from reference TRBV2 and TRBJ2-3): EPEVTQTPSHQVTQMGQEVILRCVPISNHLYFYWYRQILGQKVEFLVSFYNNEISEKSEIFDDQFSVERPDGSNFTLKIRSTKLEDSAMYFCARSESQGRTDTQYFGPGTRLTVL.

The J gene is TRBJ2-2, the V gene TRBV7-8, with TRBD2 identical over 12 bases. Germline CDR1 and CDR2: SGHVS and FQNEAQ. V shed 0 bases and J 6 bases; nucleotides not matched to a gene: 5. The CDR3 length is 17 residues. The CDR3 loop is CASSLAGASGRAGELFF. The DNA for the CDR3 is TGTGCCAGCAGCTTAGCGGGGGCTAGCGGGAGGGCCGGGGAGCTGTTTTTT.

This clonotype came up a few times. This chain links TRBV29-1 with TRBJ1-4; no clear D gene. Trimming took 6 bases from V and 5 from J, leaving 13 bases between them. CDR1 SQVTM and CDR2 ANQGSEA come from the germline V gene. There are 13 residues in the CDR3. In DNA, the CDR3 is TGCAGCGTCGAGACGGGTTTCAATGAAAAACTGTTTTTT. Translating gives CSVETGFNEKLFF.

This clonotype came up many times. This chain uses TRBV7-2 with TRBJ2-7, with D possibly TRBD2 on 6 matching bases. The CDR3 consists of 17 residues. The germline V gene encodes CDR1 SGHTA and CDR2 FQGNSA. V lost 1 base to trimming and J lost 0 bases, with 16 bases between them. The CDR3 DNA is TGTGCCAGCAGCTTAGTGGGGGGACGGACCCCCTCCTACGAGCAGTACTTC. Translated: CASSLVGGRTPSYEQYF.

In this sample, this clonotype turned up a few times. The chain joins TRBV20-1 to TRBJ1-1; TRBD1 matches 10 bases. Germline CDR1 and CDR2: DFQATT and SNEGSKA (reference sequence). J gave up 4 bases and V 3 bases, and 11 bases lay outside the gene matches. The CDR3 spans 16 residues. CDR3 protein: CSARARQGAGGTEAFF. As DNA, the CDR3 is TGCAGTGCTAGGGCGCGACAGGGGGCCGGAGGCACTGAAGCTTTCTTT.

This clonotype showed up just a few times. The J gene is TRBJ2-1, the V gene TRBV28, with TRBD2 matching over 9 bases. Trimming at V came to 5 bases and at J to 4 bases, leaving 9 bases not matched to a gene. CDR3 length: 16 amino acids. Looked up from germline, CDR1 is MDHEN and CDR2 is SYDVKM. CDR3 sequence: CASSGLTSGYYNEQFF. The CDR3 region has the DNA TGTGCCAGCAGTGGGCTCACTAGCGGGTATTACAATGAGCAGTTCTTC.

This clonotype was seen repeatedly, ten times or more. The chain has TRBV12-3 or TRBV12-4 and TRBJ2-7; 9 bases agree with TRBD1. This CDR3 spans 16 amino acids. V was pared by 5 bases and J by 2 bases, with 10 bases of the junction left unmatched. This CDR3 is CASSDTGTGRPYEQYF. CDR3 in DNA: TGTGCCAGCAGTGACACCGGGACAGGGCGCCCCTACGAGCAGTACTTC.

This clonotype showed up many times. The V and J genes are TRBV6-1 and TRBJ2-7; no firm D call. This CDR3 has 12 residues. In germline, CDR1 is MNHNS, CDR2 SASEGT. V was shortened by 3 bases and J by 3 bases, with 6 bases between the two germline ends. CDR3 region: CASSDRLYEQYF. The DNA for the CDR3 is TGTGCCAGCAGTGACAGACTCTACGAGCAGTACTTC.

Worth noting for this clonotype: Because it lacks the conserved phenylalanine or tryptophan at the end, this CDR3 is likely a read error. V usage is TRBV6-1 and J usage is TRBJ2-3; D is ambiguous. This CDR3 spans 12 amino acids. Germline V CDR1 and CDR2: MNHNS, SASEGT. Trimming took off 2 bases at V and 5 bases at J, with 5 bases between the two ends. In DNA, the CDR3 is TGTGCCAGCAGTGAATACGGAGATACGCAGTATTAT. Protein sequence: CASSEYGDTQYY.

The chain employs TRBV10-3 and TRBJ1-1; D is uncertain. CDR1 ENHRY and CDR2 SYGVKD come from the germline V gene. The ends were cut back, 6 bases at V and 4 bases at J, with 12 bases in the middle. This CDR3 has 13 residues. CDR3 sequence: CAISEGPRTEAFF. The CDR3 nucleotides read TGTGCCATCAGCGAGGGTCCCCGCACTGAAGCTTTCTTT.

The chain recombines TRBV29-1 with TRBJ2-7; 9 nucleotides agree with TRBD2. Germline V gene sequence: CDR1 SQVTM, CDR2 ANQGSEA. CDR3 length: 14 amino acids. The J segment lost 2 bases and the V segment lost 5 bases, leaving 7 bases of the junction unmatched. The CDR3 nucleotides read TGCAGCGTTCTGGCGGGAGGGTTACCCTACGAGCAGTACTTC. It is translated as CSVLAGGLPYEQYF.